This TCR beta chain was sequenced during a study of control samples from healthy donors and cancer patients (dated by TCRdb to the early 2020s). The CDR3 numbers 14 residues from cysteine through phenylalanine. Only the CDR3 DNA stays, 42 bases, in frame from base 1. At the junction V is shortened by 3 bases and J by 9 bases; bases outside the gene matches: 9. Based on the germline V gene (reference sequence), the CDR1 and CDR2 sequences are SEHNR and FQNEAQ. Library preparation was by the immunoSEQ multiplex PCR assay. The source is immuneACCESS, and TCRdb retained only in-frame sequences with V and J called. Part of the clones is not carried over; for the studies checked, unresolved V genes explain less than half of this, and the remainder is unexplained. This sample has 95,000 to 100,000 clones in its table, and roughly 82% of those were observed once. Jointly, the top ten make up roughly 2% of the sample.

Details on this clone: Its cognate antigen has yet to be identified. Base quality data are lacking; no much larger clone is found one base away.

The chain couples TRBV7-9 to TRBJ2-7, and TRBD1 matches 9 of the central bases. This receptor was taken from a man between 60 and 75 years old in good health. Sequenced sample: blood. The DNA is as follows: TGTGCCAGCAGCTTGGGGACAGGGTTAGATTGGCAGTACTTC. Its product reads: CASSLGTGLDWQYF.